Sequencing of this T cell receptor (beta chain) was carried out in a study of blood T cell repertoires in COVID-19. Study summary: Sample material is recorded as cDNA or gDNA derived from T cells, B-cell-depleted T cells, or PBMCs.

Seattle-derived patients entered the study during active infection and were followed longitudinally. Authors' data handling: Reference gene primer amplification in the assay estimated nucleated cell counts. Clones were read by immunoSEQ multiplex PCR, and TCRdb kept only the in-frame ones, dropping some. The V and J calls and clone size were taken over from that table, and D and trimming were inferred from the DNA. The sample holds fewer than 250,000 clones, roughly 88% seen once. In this sample, this clone turned up once. The sample consisted of peripheral blood. The sequence derives from an elderly woman with COVID-19, enrolled during active disease.

CDR3 amino acids: CASSVTWTASNEKLFF. CDR3 DNA sequence: TGTGCCAGTAGTGTCACCTGGACAGCGAGTAATGAAAAACTGTTTTTT. This chain uses TRBV19 with TRBJ1-4; D possibly corresponds to TRBD1 (6 bases). Between the trimmed V and J ends, which lost 5 bases and 4 bases, there was a span of 17 bases. CDR3 size: 16 residues. Germline V lookup: CDR1 LNHDA, CDR2 SQIVND (reference sequence). The full variable domain, rest sourced from reference TRBV19 and TRBJ1-4, is DGGITQSPKYLFRKEGQNVTLSCEQNLNHDAMYWYRQDPGQGLRLIYYSQIVNDFQKGDIAEGYSVSREKKESFPLTVTSAQKNPTAFYLCASSVTWTASNEKLFFGSGTQLSVL.